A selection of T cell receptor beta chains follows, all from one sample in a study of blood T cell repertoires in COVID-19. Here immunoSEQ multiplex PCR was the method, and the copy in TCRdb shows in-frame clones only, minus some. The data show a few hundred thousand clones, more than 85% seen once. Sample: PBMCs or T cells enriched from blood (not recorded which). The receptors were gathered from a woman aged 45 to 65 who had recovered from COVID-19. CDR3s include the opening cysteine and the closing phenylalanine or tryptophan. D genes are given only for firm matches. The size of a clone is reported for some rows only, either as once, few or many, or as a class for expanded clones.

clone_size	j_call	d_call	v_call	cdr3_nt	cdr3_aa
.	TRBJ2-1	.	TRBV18	TGTGCCAGCTCACCTCGGACAGATTACAATGAGCAGTTCTTC	CASSPRTDYNEQFF
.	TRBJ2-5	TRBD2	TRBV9	TGTGCCAGCAGTGCGGGAGTGGGGATTAGTGAGACCCAGTACTTC	CASSAGVGISETQYF
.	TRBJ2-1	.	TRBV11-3	TGTGCCAGCAGCTTAGACTCGTTCGGGAATGAGCAGTTCTTC	CASSLDSFGNEQFF
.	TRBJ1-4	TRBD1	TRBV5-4	TGTGCCAGCAGCTTGGCAGGGGGCATGGAAAAACTGTTTTTT	CASSLAGGMEKLFF
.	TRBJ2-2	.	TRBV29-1	TGCAGCTACCAAGCCGCCGGGGAGCTGTTTTTT	CSYQAAGELFF
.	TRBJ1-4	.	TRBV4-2	TGTGCCAGCAGTGCAGGGCTGGGTGAAAAACTGTTTTTT	CASSAGLGEKLFF
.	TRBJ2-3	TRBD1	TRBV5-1	TGCGCCAGCAGCTTGGCCTCCCAGGGGGCAGATACGCAGTATTTT	CASSLASQGADTQYF
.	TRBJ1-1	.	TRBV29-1	TGCAGCGTTGAAGATCCCGGGAGGACTGAAGCTTTCTTT	CSVEDPGRTEAFF
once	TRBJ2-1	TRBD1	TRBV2	TGTGCCAGCAGGAGACAGGGGAGTTACAATGAGCAGTTCTTC	CASRRQGSYNEQFF
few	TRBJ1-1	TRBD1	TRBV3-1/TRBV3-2	TGTGCCGCAAGAACAGGGGGCGACCTTGAAGCTTTCTTT	CAARTGGDLEAFF
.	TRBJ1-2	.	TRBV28	TGTGCCAGCACCGAGCTTCGGGATAGTAACTATGGCTACACCTTC	CASTELRDSNYGYTF
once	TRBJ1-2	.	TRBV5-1	TGCGCCAGCAGCTCGGGTTTGTCCGCCTATGGCTACACCTTC	CASSSGLSAYGYTF
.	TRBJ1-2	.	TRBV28	TGTGCCAGCAGTTTAACGGCAGGGAACGGCTACACCTTC	CASSLTAGNGYTF
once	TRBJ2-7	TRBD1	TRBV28	TGTGCCAGCAGTACAAGGACAGGGATCCCCTCCTACGAGCAGTACTTC	CASSTRTGIPSYEQYF
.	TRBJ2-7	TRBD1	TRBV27	TGTGCCAGCAGCGGGACAGCGGTCGTCGAGCAGTACTTC	CASSGTAVVEQYF
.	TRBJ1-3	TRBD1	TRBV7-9	TGTGCCAGCAGCTTTACAGGGGGATTTGGAAACACCATATATTTT	CASSFTGGFGNTIYF
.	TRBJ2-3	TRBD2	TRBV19	TGTGCCAGTAGTATCTCGATACTAGCGTATAGCACAGATACGCAGTATTTT	CASSISILAYSTDTQYF
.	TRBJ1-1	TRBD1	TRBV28	TGTGCCAGCAGTCTAGGGGGACAGGACTCTAACACTGAAGCTTTCTTT	CASSLGGQDSNTEAFF
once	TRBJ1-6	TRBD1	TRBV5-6	TGTGCCAGCAGCGGGGACAGGGGAGCTTCACCCCTCCACTTT	CASSGDRGASPLHF
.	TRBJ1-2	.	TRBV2	TGTGCCAGCAGCGATACAGGGAACTATGGCTACACCTTC	CASSDTGNYGYTF
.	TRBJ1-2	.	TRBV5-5	TGTGCCAGCAGCGGGGAGGGCTACTATGGCTACACCTTC	CASSGEGYYGYTF
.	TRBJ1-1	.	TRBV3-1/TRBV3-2	TGTGCCAGCAGCCATGAGTATTGGAACACTGAAGCTTTCTTT	CASSHEYWNTEAFF
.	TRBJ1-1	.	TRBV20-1	TGCAGTGCTAGTTTTCTACCCATGAACACTGAAGCTTTCTTT	CSASFLPMNTEAFF
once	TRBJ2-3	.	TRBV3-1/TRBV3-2	TGTGCCAGCAGCCCCTTGGGCGGCACAGATACGCAGTATTTT	CASSPLGGTDTQYF
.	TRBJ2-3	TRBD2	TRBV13	TGTGCCAGCAGCGTGGGACTAGTCGCAGATACGCAGTATTTT	CASSVGLVADTQYF
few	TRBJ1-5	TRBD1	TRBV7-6	TGTGCCAGCAGCTTAGGGACAGGGGTTAGCAATCAGCCCCAGCATTTT	CASSLGTGVSNQPQHF
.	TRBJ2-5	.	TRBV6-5	TGTGCCGGACAACCCGGGGAGACCCAGTACTTC	CAGQPGETQYF
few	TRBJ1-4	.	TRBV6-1	TGTGCCAGCAGTGACGGGAGGAACTACGGATATGAAAAACTGTTTTTT	CASSDGRNYGYEKLFF
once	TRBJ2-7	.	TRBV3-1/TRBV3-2	TGTGCCAGCAGCCAAGGGATAGCGCGCTACGAGCAGTACTTC	CASSQGIARYEQYF
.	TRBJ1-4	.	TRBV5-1	TGCGCCAGCAGGGGCAGCACCGCAACTAATGAAAAACTGTTTTTT	CASRGSTATNEKLFF
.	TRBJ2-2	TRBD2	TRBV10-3	TGTGCCATCAGTGAGACGTCCTTAGCGGGGGCGAACACCGGGGAGCTGTTTTTT	CAISETSLAGANTGELFF
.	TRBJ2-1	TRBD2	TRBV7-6	TGTGCCAGCAGCTTAGGGACTAGCGGGCTCTCCTACAATGAGCAGTTCTTC	CASSLGTSGLSYNEQFF
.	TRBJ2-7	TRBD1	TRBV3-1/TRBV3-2	TGTGCCAGCAGCCAGTGGTTCGACAGCTGGACAGGGGGCTCCGAGCAGTACTTC	CASSQWFDSWTGGSEQYF
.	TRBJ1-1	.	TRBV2	TGTGCCAGCACGGTATCCACTGAAGCTTTCTTT	CASTVSTEAFF
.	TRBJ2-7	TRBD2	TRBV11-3	TGTGCCAGCAGCTTACCCGGGGACTACGCGTCAGTCCGGAGCTCCTACGAGCAGTACTTC	CASSLPGDYASVRSSYEQYF
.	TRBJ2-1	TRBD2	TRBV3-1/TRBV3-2	TGTGCCAGCAGCTACGGGACTAGCGGGGGGGTCAGTGAGCAGTTCTTC	CASSYGTSGGVSEQFF
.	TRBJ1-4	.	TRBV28	TGTGCCAGCAGTTTACCCTATCTAAATGAAAAACTGTTTTTT	CASSLPYLNEKLFF
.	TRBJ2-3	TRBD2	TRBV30	TGTGCCTGGAGTCTCACTAGCGGGAGGCAAGATACGCAGTATTTT	CAWSLTSGRQDTQYF
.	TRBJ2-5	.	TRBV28	TGTGCCAGCAGTCAGGGCTCTGGGCGGGAGACCCAGTACTTC	CASSQGSGRETQYF
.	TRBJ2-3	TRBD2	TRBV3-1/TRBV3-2	TGTGCCAGCAGCCAGGGACTAGCGGTGAGCACAGATACGCAGTATTTT	CASSQGLAVSTDTQYF
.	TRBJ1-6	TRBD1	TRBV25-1	TGTGCCAGCAGTGCTGGGACAGGGGGCGTCACCCTCCACTTT	CASSAGTGGVTLHF
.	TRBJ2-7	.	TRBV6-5	TGTGCCAGCAGAGTCACGGGAGTCCCAGGCTACGAGCAGTACTTC	CASRVTGVPGYEQYF
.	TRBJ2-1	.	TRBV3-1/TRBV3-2	TGTGCCAGCAGCGCTGCCTTGGGGCGGGGAAATGTGAATGAGCAGTTCTTC	CASSAALGRGNVNEQFF
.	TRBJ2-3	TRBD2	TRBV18	TGTGCCAGCTCACCACCGGGACTACCCGATACGCAGTATTTT	CASSPPGLPDTQYF
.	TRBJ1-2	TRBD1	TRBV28	TGTGCCATCACAACCGGAGCCACAGGGGGTGGTGGCTACACCTTC	CAITTGATGGGGYTF
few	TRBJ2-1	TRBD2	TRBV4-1	TGCGCCAGCAGCCAAGGCTCCGCGGGAGGGCCCTACAATGAGCAGTTCTTC	CASSQGSAGGPYNEQFF
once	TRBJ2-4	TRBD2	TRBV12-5	TGTGCTAGTGGTTTTTTCGGGACTAGCGGGAGTTTAGCCAAAAACATTCAGTACTTC	CASGFFGTSGSLAKNIQYF
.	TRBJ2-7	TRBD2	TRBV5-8	TGTGCCAGCAGCCCACTAGCGGGCGGCCCCTACGAGCAGTACTTC	CASSPLAGGPYEQYF
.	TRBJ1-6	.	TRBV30	TGTGCCTGGAGCCAGTCTAATTCACCCCTCCACTTT	CAWSQSNSPLHF
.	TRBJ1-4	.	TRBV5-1	TGCGCCAGCAGCTTGGGCAGGGCCATCTCAACTAATGAAAAACTGTTTTTT	CASSLGRAISTNEKLFF
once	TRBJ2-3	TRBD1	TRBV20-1	TGCAGTGCTAGTTCTCAGGGGGTGGCAGATACGCAGTATTTT	CSASSQGVADTQYF